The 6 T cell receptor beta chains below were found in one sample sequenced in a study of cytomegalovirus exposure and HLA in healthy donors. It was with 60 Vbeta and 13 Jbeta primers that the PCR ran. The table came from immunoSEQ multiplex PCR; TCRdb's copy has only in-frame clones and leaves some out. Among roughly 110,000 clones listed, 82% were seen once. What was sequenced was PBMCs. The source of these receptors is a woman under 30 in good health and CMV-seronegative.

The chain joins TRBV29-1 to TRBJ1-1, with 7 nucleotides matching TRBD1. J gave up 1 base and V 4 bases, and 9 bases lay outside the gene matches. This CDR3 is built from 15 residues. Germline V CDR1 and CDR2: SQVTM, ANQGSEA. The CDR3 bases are TGCAGCGTTGCCCGAGAAGGGGGCGGGAACACTGAAGCTTTCTTT. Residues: CSVAREGGGNTEAFF.

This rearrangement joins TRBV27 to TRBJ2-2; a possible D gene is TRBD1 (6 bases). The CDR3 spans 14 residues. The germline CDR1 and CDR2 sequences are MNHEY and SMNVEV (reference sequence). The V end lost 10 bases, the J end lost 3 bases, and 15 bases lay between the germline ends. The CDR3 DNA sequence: TGTGCCACCCAGTCCAGGGGCGACACCGGGGAGCTGTTTTTT. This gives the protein CATQSRGDTGELFF.

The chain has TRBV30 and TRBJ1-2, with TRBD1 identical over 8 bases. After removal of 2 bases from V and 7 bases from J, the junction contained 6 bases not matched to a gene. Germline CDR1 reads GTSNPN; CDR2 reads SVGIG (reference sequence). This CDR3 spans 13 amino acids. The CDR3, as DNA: TGTGCCTGGAGTCACCAGGGGGCGCGTGGCTACACCTTC. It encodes CAWSHQGARGYTF.

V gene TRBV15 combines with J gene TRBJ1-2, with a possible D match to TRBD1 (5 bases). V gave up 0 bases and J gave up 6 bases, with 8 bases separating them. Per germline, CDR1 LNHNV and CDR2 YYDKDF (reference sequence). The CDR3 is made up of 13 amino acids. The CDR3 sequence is CATSREEGDGYTF. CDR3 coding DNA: TGTGCCACCAGCAGAGAGGAAGGGGATGGCTACACCTTC.

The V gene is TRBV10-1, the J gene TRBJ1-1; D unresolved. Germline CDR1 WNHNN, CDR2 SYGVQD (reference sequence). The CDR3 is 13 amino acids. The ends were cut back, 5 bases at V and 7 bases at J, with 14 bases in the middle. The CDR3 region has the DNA TGCGCCAGCAGTAAGACATACCAGAGTGAAGCTTTCTTT. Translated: CASSKTYQSEAFF.

The CDR3 nucleotides are TGTGCCAGTAGTAATCTGGGCATGAACACTGAAGCTTTCTTT. It specifies CASSNLGMNTEAFF. The chain has TRBV19 and TRBJ1-1; no reliable D call. Trimming shortened V by 4 bases and J by 0 bases, and 9 bases separated the two germline ends. The CDR3 loop spans 14 amino acids. Germline loops: CDR1 LNHDA, CDR2 SQIVND (reference sequence).